This T cell receptor beta chain was identified during a study of blood T cell repertoires in COVID-19. In the study overall: Specimens from acute and convalescent COVID-19 originated in the United States, Italy and Spain.

This CDR3 has 16 amino acids. Germline trimming cut 6 bases from V and 6 bases from J; bases unmatched to any gene: 11. Germline lookup yields CDR1 KGHSH and CDR2 LQKENI. As originally analysed: Reference gene primer amplification in the assay estimated nucleated cell counts. This table comes from immunoSEQ multiplex PCR, and its TCRdb copy is limited to in-frame clones, with some not included. The D gene and trimming were derived from the DNA, and the V and J assignments and clone size from that table. Counted here are 100,000 to 150,000 clones, roughly 85% occurring once; the ten biggest clones make up 5% to 7.5%.

The chain couples TRBV18 to TRBJ2-1; 10 nucleotides align to TRBD2. Material: peripheral blood. The TCR originated in a man aged 80 or over with active or convalescent COVID-19. The CDR3 sequence: CASSGLAGDNGNEQFF. DNA of the CDR3: TGTGCCAGCTCTGGCCTAGCGGGAGATAATGGCAATGAGCAGTTCTTC.